Listed below are T cell receptor beta chains from one sample, sequenced in a study of blood T cell repertoires in COVID-19. Sequencing used immunoSEQ multiplex PCR; TCRdb keeps in-frame clones, though not all of them. The sample yields roughly 150,000 clones, over 80% seen once. Sequenced material: PBMCs or T cells enriched from blood (not recorded which). The receptors were sampled from a woman aged 40 to 49 who had recovered from COVID-19. Both conserved end residues are part of each CDR3. For some rows the clone size is stated as once, few or many, or as a class when expanded; others skip it.

cdr3_aa	j_call	cdr3_length	v_call	clone_size
CASTPSRRGTEAFF	TRBJ1-1	14	TRBV6-5	.
CASSSLTGGKAFF	TRBJ1-1	13	TRBV5-1	.
CATRLAGFSYEQYF	TRBJ2-7	14	TRBV30	.
CASSLLAAPAGLANNEQFF	TRBJ2-1	19	TRBV4-1	.
CASKPTGFLGYEQYF	TRBJ2-7	15	TRBV19	.
CASSYRGIDGYTF	TRBJ1-2	13	TRBV6-5	.
CASSLNPGTGGSPLHF	TRBJ1-6	16	TRBV4-1	few
CASSTEGSMNTEAFF	TRBJ1-1	15	TRBV5-1	few
CASRAGTSGTDTQYF	TRBJ2-3	15	TRBV9	.
CASSALQGGLGYGYTF	TRBJ1-2	16	TRBV4-1	few
CASRTGAVDEQFF	TRBJ2-1	13	TRBV5-1	.
CASTQEAGRYEQYF	TRBJ2-7	14	TRBV11-2	.
CASSAAGGGGNTIYF	TRBJ1-3	15	TRBV9	once
CASRGGTGNTEAFF	TRBJ1-1	14	TRBV7-9	.
CASASLGGGQGTTEAFF	TRBJ1-1	17	TRBV9	.
CASSVGTGVYNEQFF	TRBJ2-1	15	TRBV27	once
CASSLPQGAHGNTIYF	TRBJ1-3	16	TRBV3-1/TRBV3-2	.
CASSPDGYGYTF	TRBJ1-2	12	TRBV18	.
CASRRFGQGDSPLHF	TRBJ1-6	15	TRBV7-9	.
CASERLPYNEQFF	TRBJ2-1	13	TRBV7-8	.
CASSAASGPYNEQFF	TRBJ2-1	15	TRBV9	.
CASSLVGLAGGSTDTQYF	TRBJ2-3	18	TRBV7-6	.
CASSLSRFPEAFF	TRBJ1-1	13	TRBV3-1/TRBV3-2	few
CASNQGPFYEQYF	TRBJ2-7	13	TRBV2	.
CATSSPGNYEQYF	TRBJ2-7	13	TRBV15	few
CASTSGQLNTEAFF	TRBJ1-1	14	TRBV19	.